The 2 T cell receptor beta chains below all came from one sample that was sequenced in a study of shared clonotypes between healthy human individuals. Produced via immunoSEQ multiplex PCR; TCRdb's table is partial and in-frame only. Of over a million clones in the sample, around 97% were seen once. Input material: naive CD4+ T cells sorted from blood. The subset is: CD45RA+ positively selected. These receptors were obtained from a young man in good health.

On this clone: This CDR3 is also generated by other DNA sequences in the sample. V and J are TRBV5-5 and TRBJ2-7, with D hard to call. Trimming took off 4 bases at V and 0 bases at J, with 5 bases between the two ends. The CDR3 sequence is 12 residues long. The V gene's germline CDR1 is SGHKS and CDR2 YYEKEE (reference sequence). This chain's CDR3 is CASSLSSYEQYF. As DNA, the CDR3 is TGTGCCAGCAGCCTGAGCTCCTACGAGCAGTACTTC.

The V call is TRBV7-9, the J call TRBJ2-3; 7 positions match TRBD2. V was clipped by 4 bases and J by 2 bases; unmatched bases: 12. Germline V gives CDR1 SEHNR, CDR2 FQNEAQ (reference sequence). The CDR3 contains 17 residues. The CDR3 sequence is CASSSGGPLTHTDTQYF. CDR3 DNA: TGTGCCAGCAGCTCGGGGGGACCGTTGACCCACACAGATACGCAGTATTTT.